In this sample, the clone carrying this T cell receptor beta chain turned up many times. Its antigen is currently unknown. This sample was included in a study of T cells after yellow fever vaccination. Regarding the study as a whole: Weaker overall was a secondary response that nonetheless peaked faster, on day 5 versus 15. Post-booster repertoires again held most primary-vaccination clones (about 95% CD4, roughly 88% CD8).

MiXCR, run by TCRdb on the 5' RACE reads, gives a single entry per CDR3 protein. The table lists 500,000 to 650,000 distinct CDR3 sequences, around an eighth of them singletons. V was cut by 1 base and J by 3 bases, with 12 bases left in between. The CDR3 is 14 amino acids. From germline, CDR1 is DFQATT and CDR2 SNEGSKA (reference sequence). J is TRBJ2-5 and V is TRBV20-1; TRBD1 is a possible D gene (6 bases). This receptor was obtained from a man aged 25 to 40 who received the YFV17D yellow fever vaccine. The sample here was PBMCs, taken on the day of the yellow fever booster vaccination. CDR3 residues: CSARALGAEETQYF. In nucleotides, the CDR3 is TGCAGTGCTAGAGCCCTGGGGGCCGAAGAGACCCAGTACTTC.